This T cell receptor beta chain was recovered during a study of blood T cell repertoires in COVID-19. Study as a whole: Specimens from acute and convalescent COVID-19 originated in the United States, Italy and Spain. T cells, B-cell-depleted T cells, or PBMCs provided the cDNA or gDNA that served as material.

Study processing details: Amplification with reference gene primers provided the estimates of nucleated cell counts. TCRdb's table, derived via immunoSEQ multiplex PCR, lists solely in-frame clones and lacks some. The V and J calls and the clone size are those of that table, but D and trimming were determined from the DNA. The data hold under 150,000 clones, with more than 75% observed a single time. The CDR3 loop spans 14 amino acids. The germline V and J ends were trimmed by 5 bases and 1 base, with 12 bases remaining between them. Germline assignment: CDR1 SGHRS and CDR2 YFSETQ. The V gene is TRBV5-1, the J gene TRBJ1-1, with D tentatively TRBD1 (5 bases). Input material: peripheral blood. This TCR derives from a middle-aged woman with acute or convalescent COVID-19. Written as DNA, the CDR3 is TGCGCCAGCAGGTCCTCGGGGGGGAACACTGAAGCTTTCTTT. Translating gives CASRSSGGNTEAFF.